This T cell receptor beta chain derives from a study of tumor and adjacent non-tumor tissue in lung cancer. This clonotype is a singleton in its sample. Trimming left V 8 bases short and J 4 bases short, with 14 bases between. The CDR3 loop spans 13 amino acids. Germline V CDR1 and CDR2: MNHEY, SVGAGI. A modified ARM-PCR protocol with three rounds of nested PCR amplified TCRbeta. TCRdb re-called the multiplex PCR reads through MiXCR, storing one row per CDR3 protein. The table lists some 80,000 distinct CDR3 sequences, more than 75% of them singletons. The template was RNA from unsorted bulk tissue. This non-tumor lung sample came from over 3 cm beyond the tumor edge.

This chain links TRBV6-5 with TRBJ2-5, with TRBD2 as a possible D gene (6 bases). Sample: distant non-tumor lung tissue. The TCR sequence derives from a woman aged 50 to 65 with non-small cell lung cancer. As DNA, the CDR3 is TGTGCCAGCTGGCGGGGAAACCGAGAGACCCAGTACTTC. It specifies CASWRGNRETQYF.